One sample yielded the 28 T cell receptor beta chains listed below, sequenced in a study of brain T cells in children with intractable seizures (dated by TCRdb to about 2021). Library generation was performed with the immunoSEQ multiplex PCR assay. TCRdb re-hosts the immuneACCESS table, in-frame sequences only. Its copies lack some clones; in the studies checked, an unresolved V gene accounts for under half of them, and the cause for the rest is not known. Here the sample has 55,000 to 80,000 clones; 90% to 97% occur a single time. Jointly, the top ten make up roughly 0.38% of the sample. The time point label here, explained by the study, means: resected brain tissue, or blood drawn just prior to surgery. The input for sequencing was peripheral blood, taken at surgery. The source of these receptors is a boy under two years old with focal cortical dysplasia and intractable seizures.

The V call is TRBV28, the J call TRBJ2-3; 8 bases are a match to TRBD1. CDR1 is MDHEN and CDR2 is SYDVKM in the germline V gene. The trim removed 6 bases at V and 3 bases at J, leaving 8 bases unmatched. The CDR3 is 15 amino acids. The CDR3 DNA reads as TGTGCCAGCAGGCCGATGACAGGGGCGACAGATACGCAGTATTTT. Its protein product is CASRPMTGATDTQYF.

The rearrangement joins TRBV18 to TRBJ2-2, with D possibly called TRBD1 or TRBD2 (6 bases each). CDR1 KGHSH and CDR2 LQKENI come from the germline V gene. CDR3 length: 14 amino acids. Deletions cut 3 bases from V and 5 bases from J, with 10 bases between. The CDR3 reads CASSPRGETGELFF. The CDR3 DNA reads TGTGCCAGCTCACCGAGGGGGGAAACCGGGGAGCTGTTTTTT. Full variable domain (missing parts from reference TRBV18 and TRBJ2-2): NAGVMQNPRHLVRRRGQEARLRCSPMKGHSHVYWYRQLPEEGLKFMVYLQKENIIDESGMPKERFSAEFPKEGPSILRIQQVVRGDSAAYFCASSPRGETGELFFGEGSRLTVL.

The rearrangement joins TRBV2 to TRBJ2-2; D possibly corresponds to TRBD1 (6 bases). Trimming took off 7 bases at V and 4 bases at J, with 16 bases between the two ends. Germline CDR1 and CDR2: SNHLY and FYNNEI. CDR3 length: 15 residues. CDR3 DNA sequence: TGTGCCAGCACCTTAGGACAGAGTACCACCGGGGAGCTGTTTTTT. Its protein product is CASTLGQSTTGELFF.

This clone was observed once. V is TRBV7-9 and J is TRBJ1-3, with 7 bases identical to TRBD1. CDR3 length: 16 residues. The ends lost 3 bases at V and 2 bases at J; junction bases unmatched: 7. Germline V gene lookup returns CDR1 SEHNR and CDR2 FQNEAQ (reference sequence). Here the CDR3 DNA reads TGTGCCAGCAGCTTCAGGGGGGCTATAACTGGAAACACCATATATTTT. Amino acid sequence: CASSFRGAITGNTIYF.

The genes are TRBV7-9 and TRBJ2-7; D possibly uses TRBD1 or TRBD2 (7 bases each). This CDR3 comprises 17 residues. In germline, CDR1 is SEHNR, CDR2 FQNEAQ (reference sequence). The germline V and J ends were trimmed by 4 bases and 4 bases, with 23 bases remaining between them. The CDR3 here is CASSSPQGGDTGYEQYF. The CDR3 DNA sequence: TGTGCCAGCAGCTCCCCCCAGGGGGGGGACACCGGTTACGAGCAGTACTTC.

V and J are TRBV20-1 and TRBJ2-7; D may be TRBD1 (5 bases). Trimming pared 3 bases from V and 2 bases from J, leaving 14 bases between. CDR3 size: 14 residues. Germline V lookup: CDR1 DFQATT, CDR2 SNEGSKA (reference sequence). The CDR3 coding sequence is TGCAGTGCTAGTTGGTGGGGCCAGACCTACGAGCAGTACTTC. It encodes CSASWWGQTYEQYF.

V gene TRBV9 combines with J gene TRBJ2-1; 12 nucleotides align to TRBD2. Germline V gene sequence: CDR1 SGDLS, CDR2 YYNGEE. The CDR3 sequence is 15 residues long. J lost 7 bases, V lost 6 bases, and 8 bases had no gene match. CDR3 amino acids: CASNNGLAGRNEQFF. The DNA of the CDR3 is TGTGCCAGCAACAACGGACTAGCGGGAAGGAATGAGCAGTTCTTC.

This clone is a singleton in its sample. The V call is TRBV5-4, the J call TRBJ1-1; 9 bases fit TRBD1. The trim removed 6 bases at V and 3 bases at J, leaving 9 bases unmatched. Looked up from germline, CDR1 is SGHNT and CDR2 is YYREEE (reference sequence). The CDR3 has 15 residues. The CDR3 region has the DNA TGTGCCAGCATCCTACAGGGGGCCCTACACACTGAAGCTTTCTTT. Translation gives CASILQGALHTEAFF.

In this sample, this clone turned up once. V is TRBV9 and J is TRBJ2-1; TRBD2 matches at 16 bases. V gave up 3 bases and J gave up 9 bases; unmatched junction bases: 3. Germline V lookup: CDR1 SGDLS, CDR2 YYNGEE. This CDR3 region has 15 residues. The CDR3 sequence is CASSAGTSGGGEQFF. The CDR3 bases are TGTGCCAGCAGCGCCGGGACTAGCGGGGGGGGTGAGCAGTTCTTC.

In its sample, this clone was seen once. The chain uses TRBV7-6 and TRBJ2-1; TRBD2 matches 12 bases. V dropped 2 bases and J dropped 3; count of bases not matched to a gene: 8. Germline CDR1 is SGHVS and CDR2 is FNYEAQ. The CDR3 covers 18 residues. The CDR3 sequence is CASSLTSGGPPFYNEQFF. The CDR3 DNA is TGTGCCAGCAGCTTAACTAGCGGGGGGCCCCCGTTCTACAATGAGCAGTTCTTC.

CDR3 DNA: TGTGCCAGTAGCCCGAACAGTTATACGCAGTATTTT. Its translation: CASSPNSYTQYF. The V and J genes are TRBV19 and TRBJ2-3, with D uncertain. The CDR3 is made up of 12 amino acids. V was shortened by 6 bases and J by 7 bases, with 11 bases between the two germline ends. Germline V gene lookup returns CDR1 LNHDA and CDR2 SQIVND (reference sequence).

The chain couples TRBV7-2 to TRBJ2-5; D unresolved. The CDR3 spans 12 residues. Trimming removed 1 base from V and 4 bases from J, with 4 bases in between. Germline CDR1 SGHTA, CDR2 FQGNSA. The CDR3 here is CASSLGLETQYF. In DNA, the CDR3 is TGTGCCAGCAGCTTAGGACTAGAGACCCAGTACTTC.

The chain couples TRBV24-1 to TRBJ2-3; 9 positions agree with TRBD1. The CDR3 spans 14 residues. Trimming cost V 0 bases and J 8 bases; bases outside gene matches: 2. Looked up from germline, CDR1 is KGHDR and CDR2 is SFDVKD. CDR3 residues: CATSDLPGQGTQYF. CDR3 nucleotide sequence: TGTGCCACCAGTGATTTGCCGGGACAGGGTACGCAGTATTTT.

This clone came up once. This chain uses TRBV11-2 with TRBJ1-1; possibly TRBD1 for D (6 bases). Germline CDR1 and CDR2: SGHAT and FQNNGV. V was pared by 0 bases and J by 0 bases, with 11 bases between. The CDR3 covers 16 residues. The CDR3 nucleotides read TGTGCCAGCAGCTTAGAGGGGGGGGCTTTGAACACTGAAGCTTTCTTT. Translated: CASSLEGGALNTEAFF.

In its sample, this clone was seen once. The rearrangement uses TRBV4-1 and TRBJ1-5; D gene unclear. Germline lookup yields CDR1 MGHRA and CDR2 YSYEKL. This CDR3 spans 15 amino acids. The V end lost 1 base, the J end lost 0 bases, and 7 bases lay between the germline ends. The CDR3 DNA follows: TGCGCCAGCAGCCAAGCCCAGGATAGCAATCAGCCCCAGCATTTT. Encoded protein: CASSQAQDSNQPQHF.

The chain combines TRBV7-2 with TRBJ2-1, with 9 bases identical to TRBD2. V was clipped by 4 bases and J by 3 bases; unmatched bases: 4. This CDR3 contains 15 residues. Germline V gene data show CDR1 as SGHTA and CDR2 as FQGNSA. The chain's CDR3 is CASSSRTSVYNEQFF. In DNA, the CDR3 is TGTGCCAGCAGCTCGCGGACTAGCGTCTACAATGAGCAGTTCTTC.

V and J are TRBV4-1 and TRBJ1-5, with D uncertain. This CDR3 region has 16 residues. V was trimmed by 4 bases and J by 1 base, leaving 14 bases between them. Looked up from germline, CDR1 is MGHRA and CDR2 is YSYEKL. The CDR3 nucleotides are TGCGCCAGCAGCCCCGCCCTAGCGGGAAGCAATCAGCCCCAGCATTTT. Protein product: CASSPALAGSNQPQHF.

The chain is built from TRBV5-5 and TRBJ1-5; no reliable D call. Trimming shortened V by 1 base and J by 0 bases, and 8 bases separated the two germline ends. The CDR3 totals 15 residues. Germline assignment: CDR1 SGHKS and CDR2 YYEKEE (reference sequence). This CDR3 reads CASSLLTDSNQPQHF. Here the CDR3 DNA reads TGTGCCAGCAGCTTGCTGACGGATAGCAATCAGCCCCAGCATTTT.

The CDR3 region is CASSDPVWLAGFF. The CDR3 DNA reads as TGTGCCAGCAGTGACCCGGTTTGGCTAGCGGGGTTCTTC. This chain connects TRBV6-4 to TRBJ2-1; TRBD2 aligns across 8 bases. The V segment lost 2 bases and the J segment 15 bases; nucleotides outside the gene matches: 9. The CDR3 is 13 amino acids. Germline V gives CDR1 MRHNA, CDR2 SNTAGT.

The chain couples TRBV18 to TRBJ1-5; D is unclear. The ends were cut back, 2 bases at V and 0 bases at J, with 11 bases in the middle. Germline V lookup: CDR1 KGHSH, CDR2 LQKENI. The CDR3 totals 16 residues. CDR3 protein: CASSPEGSLSNQPQHF. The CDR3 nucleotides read TGTGCCAGCTCACCAGAGGGCAGCCTTAGCAATCAGCCCCAGCATTTT.

The CDR3 nucleotides read TGTGCCAGCAGCCCCGACAGGGCCTATGGCTACACCTTC. It specifies CASSPDRAYGYTF. The chain couples TRBV5-4 to TRBJ1-2; 7 bases line up with TRBD1. This CDR3 region has 13 residues. V shed 4 bases and J 4 bases; nucleotides not matched to a gene: 4. The germline gives CDR1 SGHNT, CDR2 YYREEE (reference sequence). The whole variable domain, filled in from reference TRBV5-4 and TRBJ1-2, reads ETGVTQSPTHLIKTRGQQVTLRCSSQSGHNTVSWYQQALGQGPQFIFQYYREEENGRGNFPPRFSGLQFPNYSSELNVNALELDDSALYLCASSPDRAYGYTFGSGTRLTVV.

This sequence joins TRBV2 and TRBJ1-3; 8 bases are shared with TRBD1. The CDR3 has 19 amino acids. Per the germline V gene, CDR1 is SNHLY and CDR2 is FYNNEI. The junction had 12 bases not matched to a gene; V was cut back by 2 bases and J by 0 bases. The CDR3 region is CASSELGQGAVSSGNTIYF. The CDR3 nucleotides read TGTGCCAGCAGTGAATTGGGGCAGGGGGCCGTTAGCTCTGGAAACACCATATATTTT.

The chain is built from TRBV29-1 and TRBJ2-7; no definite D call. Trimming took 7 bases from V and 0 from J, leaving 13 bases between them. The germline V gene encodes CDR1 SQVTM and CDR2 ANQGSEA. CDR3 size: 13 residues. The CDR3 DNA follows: TGCAGCGGCAAAACAGCCTACTCCTACGAGCAGTACTTC. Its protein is CSGKTAYSYEQYF.

The chain's CDR3 is CASSQESAGYEQYF. CDR3 DNA: TGCGCCAGCAGCCAAGAATCAGCCGGCTACGAGCAGTACTTC. The chain has TRBV4-1 and TRBJ2-7; D call uncertain. The V gene lost 0 bases and the J gene lost 3 bases, with 9 bases spanning the gap. Germline values: CDR1 MGHRA, CDR2 YSYEKL. The CDR3 is 14 residues long.

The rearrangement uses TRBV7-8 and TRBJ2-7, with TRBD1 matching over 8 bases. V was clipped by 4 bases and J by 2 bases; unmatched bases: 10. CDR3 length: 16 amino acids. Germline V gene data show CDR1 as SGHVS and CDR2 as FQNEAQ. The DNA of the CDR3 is TGTGCCAGCAGCTCGCAGACAGGGGAAAGAACCTACGAGCAGTACTTC. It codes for CASSSQTGERTYEQYF. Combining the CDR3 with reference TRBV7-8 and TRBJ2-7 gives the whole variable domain GAGVSQSPRYKVAKRGQDVALRCDPISGHVSLFWYQQALGQGPEFLTYFQNEAQLDKSGLPSDRFFAERPEGSVSTLKIQRTQQEDSAVYLCASSSQTGERTYEQYFGPGTRLTVT.

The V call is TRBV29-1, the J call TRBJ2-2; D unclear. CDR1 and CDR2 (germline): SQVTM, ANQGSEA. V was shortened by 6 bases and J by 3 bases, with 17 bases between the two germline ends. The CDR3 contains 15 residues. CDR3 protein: CSVRTLDKYTGELFF. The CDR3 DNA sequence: TGCAGCGTCCGAACCCTTGACAAATACACCGGGGAGCTGTTTTTT.

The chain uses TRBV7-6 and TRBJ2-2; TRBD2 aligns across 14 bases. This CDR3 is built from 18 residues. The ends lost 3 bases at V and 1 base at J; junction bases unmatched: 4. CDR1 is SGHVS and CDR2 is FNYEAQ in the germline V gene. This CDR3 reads CASSFGTSGGLNTGELFF. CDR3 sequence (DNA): TGTGCCAGCAGCTTTGGGACTAGCGGGGGCCTGAACACCGGGGAGCTGTTTTTT.

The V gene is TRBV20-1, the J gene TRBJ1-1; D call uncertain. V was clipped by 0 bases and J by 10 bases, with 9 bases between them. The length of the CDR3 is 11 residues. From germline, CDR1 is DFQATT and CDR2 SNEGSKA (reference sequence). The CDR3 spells CSARDPVGAFF. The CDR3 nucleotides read TGCAGTGCTAGAGATCCAGTCGGAGCTTTCTTT.